This T cell receptor beta chain stems from a study of cytotoxic CD8 clonotypes in ibrutinib-treated CLL. Study-level background: On average, fewer than 95,000 productive rearrangements and just over 250,000 productive templates per sample. Study-wide findings and caveats: Public clonotypes were seen rarely and were contracted or stable on treatment. T-cell clonality at baseline went above that of age-matched healthy donors and rose and fell with circulating CD8+ T-cell counts.

Clones were read by immunoSEQ multiplex PCR, and TCRdb kept only the in-frame ones, dropping some. The repertoire has more than 45,000 clones, roughly 83% of them found once; the top ten carry about a fifth. The germline CDR1 and CDR2 sequences are SGHTA and FQGNSA. The CDR3 runs 17 residues. Losses at the gene ends were 4 bases for V and 9 bases for J; bases not matched to a gene: 12. In regard to this clone: Its antigen is not identified.

This clonotype was obtained from a human donor with chronic lymphocytic leukemia. The sequencing here drew on PBMCs, taken after 24 months of ibrutinib treatment. This rearrangement joins TRBV7-2 to TRBJ2-1, with 13 bases fitting TRBD2. The CDR3 DNA is TGTGCCAGCAGCTCTACTGCCCCGGGACTAGCGGGAAGTGAGCAGTTCTTC. Translation gives CASSSTAPGLAGSEQFF. The full variable domain, its missing parts supplied by reference TRBV7-2 and TRBJ2-1, is GAGVSQSPSNKVTEKGKDVELRCDPISGHTALYWYRQSLGQGLEFLIYFQGNSAPDKSGLPSDRFSAERTGGSVSTLTIQRTQQEDSAVYLCASSSTAPGLAGSEQFFGPGTRLTVL.